Listed here are 24 T cell receptor beta chains from one sample, sequenced in a study of T cells in Graves' hyperthyroidism and ophthalmopathy. RNA transcripts served as the template for amplifying TCR beta CDR3 regions. In the first-round RT-PCR of the TCR CDR3, the HTBI primer set was used. TCRdb re-derived calls from the multiplex PCR reads in MiXCR, one entry per CDR3 protein. This table holds roughly 280,000 distinct CDR3 sequences, approximately 23% found once. The sequenced sample was blood. The receptors were gathered from a man between 25 and 39 years old with Graves' ophthalmopathy.

This clonotype occurred many times. This sequence joins TRBV18 and TRBJ1-5; 8 positions match TRBD1. With 5 bases clipped from V and 4 bases from J, the junction kept 7 bases outside the gene matches. Looked up from germline, CDR1 is KGHSH and CDR2 is LQKENI. This CDR3 has 15 residues. CDR3 in DNA: TGTGCCAGCTCAAAAGGACAGGGCTGGAATCAGCCCCAGCATTTT. Its translation: CASSKGQGWNQPQHF.

This clonotype was seen many times. The V call is TRBV3-1, the J call TRBJ2-1, with 8 bases lining up with TRBD2. CDR3 length: 14 amino acids. V was pared by 3 bases and J by 8 bases, with 6 bases of the junction left unmatched. From germline, CDR1 is LGHDT and CDR2 YNNKEL (reference sequence). The CDR3 reads CASSHSSGLDEQFF. The CDR3 DNA reads as TGTGCCAGCAGCCATTCTAGCGGGTTGGATGAGCAGTTCTTC.

At least ten counts were recorded for this clonotype. The chain combines TRBV18 with TRBJ2-1; TRBD2 agrees at 9 bases. With V trimmed by 3 bases and J by 10 bases, 4 bases remained unmatched. The germline gives CDR1 KGHSH, CDR2 LQKENI. The length of the CDR3 is 13 residues. CDR3 protein: CASSPGLAGEQFF. The CDR3 DNA follows: TGTGCCAGCTCACCGGGACTAGCAGGAGAGCAGTTCTTC.

The CDR3 spells CASSDLLAGGANEQFF. The CDR3 nucleotides read TGTGCCAGCAGTGATCTCCTAGCGGGAGGAGCGAATGAGCAGTTCTTC. The genes are TRBV2 and TRBJ2-1, with 11 bases lining up with TRBD2. Trimming removed 3 bases from V and 7 bases from J; junction bases left unmatched: 8. CDR1 and CDR2 from the germline V gene are SNHLY and FYNNEI. This CDR3 is 16 amino acids long.

The CDR3 bases are TGTGCCAGCGGGGGGCCTCCGGCCCACGAGCAGTACTTC. This translates into CASGGPPAHEQYF. The chain is built from TRBV6-1 and TRBJ2-7; TRBD1 or TRBD2 may be the D gene (6 bases each). Looked up from germline, CDR1 is MNHNS and CDR2 is SASEGT. Trimming took 8 bases from V and 5 from J, leaving 16 bases between them. The CDR3 is 13 residues long.

The genes are TRBV11-2 and TRBJ2-1; D is perhaps TRBD1 or TRBD2 (6 bases each). Trimming took 5 bases from V and 6 from J, leaving 17 bases between them. CDR1 and CDR2 (germline): SGHAT, FQNNGV. This CDR3 comprises 15 residues. In nucleotides, the CDR3 is TGTGCCAGCAGCCACCCGACGGGGGCCGTCAATGAGCAGTTCTTC. It is translated as CASSHPTGAVNEQFF.

J is TRBJ1-1 and V is TRBV7-6; TRBD1 aligns across 7 bases. Trimming took 4 bases from V and 5 from J; bases not matched to a gene: 4. The germline CDR1 and CDR2 sequences are SGHVS and FNYEAQ. The CDR3 length is 13 residues. The CDR3 sequence is CASSSRGRTEAFF. CDR3 nucleotide sequence: TGTGCCAGCAGCTCCAGGGGGAGGACTGAAGCTTTCTTT.

The chain combines TRBV11-2 with TRBJ2-7; no reliable D call. CDR3 length: 19 residues. Per the germline V gene, CDR1 is SGHAT and CDR2 is FQNNGV. V lost 2 bases and J lost 3, with 26 bases in between. CDR3 nucleotide sequence: TGTGCCAGCAGCTTACCCAATGTTATCACCGCCTTAACAATCTACGAGCAGTACTTC. Encoded protein: CASSLPNVITALTIYEQYF.

This clonotype was picked up a small number of times. The chain recombines TRBV27 with TRBJ1-2; D is perhaps TRBD1 (6 bases). The ends were cut back, 5 bases at V and 7 bases at J, with 11 bases in the middle. The CDR3 runs 12 residues. Germline-derived CDR1 and CDR2 are MNHEY and SMNVEV (reference sequence). In DNA, the CDR3 is TGTGCCAGCAGTGGCAGGGGAGGTGGCTACACCTTC. Its translation: CASSGRGGGYTF.

The chain links TRBV7-2 to TRBJ1-5, with D hard to call. Germline V gives CDR1 SGHTA, CDR2 FQGNSA. The V end was cut by 2 bases, the J end by 3 bases, with 5 bases between. The CDR3 is 13 amino acids. The CDR3 bases are TGTGCCAGCAGCTTACAAGACAATCAGCCCCAGCATTTT. As protein: CASSLQDNQPQHF.

This chain links TRBV18 with TRBJ2-3, with D tentatively TRBD2 (6 bases). From germline, CDR1 is KGHSH and CDR2 LQKENI. Trimming pared 3 bases from V and 4 bases from J, leaving 17 bases between. The length of the CDR3 is 16 residues. The DNA of the CDR3 is TGTGCCAGCTCACCTGAAGCGGGTTATAGGGCAGATACGCAGTATTTT. It specifies CASSPEAGYRADTQYF.

In this sample, this clonotype turned up many times. V is TRBV6-5 and J is TRBJ2-3, with D unresolved. CDR3 length: 14 residues. Germline CDR1 reads MNHEY; CDR2 reads SVGAGI. Deletions cut 0 bases from V and 0 bases from J, with 4 bases between. The CDR3 DNA sequence: TGTGCCAGCAGTTACTCCGACAGCACAGATACGCAGTATTTT. Its protein product is CASSYSDSTDTQYF.

The chain carries TRBV4-1 and TRBJ2-1; TRBD2 matches at 8 bases. Germline trimming cut 0 bases from V and 2 bases from J; bases unmatched to any gene: 3. This CDR3 comprises 16 residues. Germline-derived CDR1 and CDR2 are MGHRA and YSYEKL. The CDR3 here is CASSQDRAGAYNEQFF. CDR3 nucleotides: TGCGCCAGCAGCCAAGATAGAGCGGGGGCCTACAATGAGCAGTTCTTC.

Comments on this clonotype: This CDR3 fails to terminate in the conserved phenylalanine or tryptophan, so it likely reflects a read error. This chain links TRBV7-2 with TRBJ2-3; 11 bases match TRBD1. The CDR3 extends over 15 amino acids. The germline V gene encodes CDR1 SGHTA and CDR2 FQGNSA. J gave up 4 bases and V 5 bases, and 5 bases lay outside the gene matches. This chain's CDR3 is CASSPGQGGADTQYS. The CDR3 DNA is TGTGCCAGCAGCCCGGGACAGGGGGGCGCAGATACGCAGTATTCT.

The rearrangement joins TRBV24-1 to TRBJ2-3; D is possibly TRBD1 (5 bases). The CDR3 sequence is 18 residues long. Trimming cost V 2 bases and J 2 bases, with 19 bases left between them. Germline V gene lookup returns CDR1 KGHDR and CDR2 SFDVKD. The CDR3 protein is CATSDYRTSPYTTDTQYF. The CDR3 nucleotides read TGTGCCACCAGTGATTACAGGACATCACCTTATACCACAGATACGCAGTATTTT.

Many counts were recorded for this clonotype. The chain is built from TRBV3-1 and TRBJ2-7; 10 nucleotides agree with TRBD1. Germline CDR1 reads LGHDT; CDR2 reads YNNKEL (reference sequence). V lost 1 base, J lost 5 bases, and 8 bases stayed unmatched. The CDR3 is 16 residues long. The CDR3 spells CASSQVSGQGYHEQYF. The CDR3 DNA sequence: TGTGCCAGCAGCCAAGTTTCGGGACAGGGGTACCACGAGCAGTACTTC.

This clonotype has at least ten counts. The CDR3 here is CASSLKPSTDTQYF. CDR3 bases: TGCGCCAGCAGCTTGAAACCGAGCACAGATACGCAGTATTTT. The chain is built from TRBV5-1 and TRBJ2-3; D is unresolved. This CDR3 is 14 amino acids long. V was shortened by 1 base and J by 0 bases, with 6 bases between the two germline ends. Germline V gene data show CDR1 as SGHRS and CDR2 as YFSETQ.

A remark on this clonotype: At one boundary the junction diverges from the germline segment, which might be a read error. The chain couples TRBV14 to TRBJ1-2, with no clear D. Germline V gene sequence: CDR1 SGHDN, CDR2 FVKESK. The CDR3 totals 14 residues. The CDR3 DNA reads TGTGCCGGCAGCCCGGATATAGCTACCTATGGCTACACCTTC. This codes for CAGSPDIATYGYTF.

The gene calls are TRBV7-9 and TRBJ1-4; D ambiguous. Germline CDR1 is SEHNR and CDR2 is FQNEAQ (reference sequence). Trimming took off 1 base at V and 5 bases at J, with 8 bases between the two ends. CDR3 size: 14 residues. The CDR3 reads CASSLGTANEKLFF. CDR3 DNA sequence: TGTGCCAGCAGCTTAGGGACGGCGAATGAAAAACTGTTTTTT. Combining the CDR3 with reference TRBV7-9 and TRBJ1-4 gives the whole variable domain DTGVSQNPRHKITKRGQNVTFRCDPISEHNRLYWYRQTLGQGPEFLTYFQNEAQLEKSRLLSDRFSAERPKGSFSTLEIQRTEQGDSAMYLCASSLGTANEKLFFGSGTQLSVL.

The chain joins TRBV28 to TRBJ1-2; no reliable D call. The germline V gene has CDR1 MDHEN and CDR2 SYDVKM. V was cut by 9 bases and J by 0 bases, with 8 bases left in between. The CDR3 covers 12 residues. CDR3 residues: CASSNANYGYTF. Written as DNA, the CDR3 is TGTGCCAGTAGTAATGCTAACTATGGCTACACCTTC.

This clonotype has at least ten counts. The chain links TRBV28 to TRBJ2-7; D tentatively reads TRBD1 or TRBD2 (5 bases each). Deletions cut 5 bases from V and 6 bases from J, with 20 bases between. Germline V gene sequence: CDR1 MDHEN, CDR2 SYDVKM. The CDR3 covers 15 residues. The CDR3 bases are TGTGCCAGCAGTCTAGCTCTCGGGGCTACTAGCGAGCAGTACTTC. It encodes CASSLALGATSEQYF.

This clonotype was recorded many times. The chain couples TRBV28 to TRBJ1-6; D gene unclear. Trimming left V 1 base short and J 7 bases short, with 5 bases between. CDR1 MDHEN and CDR2 SYDVKM come from the germline V gene. This CDR3 has 13 residues. Written as DNA, the CDR3 is TGTGCCAGCAGTTTATCGCAGAATTCACCCCTCCACTTT. Translation: CASSLSQNSPLHF.

This clonotype appeared many times. The chain joins TRBV11-2 to TRBJ1-6, with 8 bases aligning to TRBD1. Trimming cost V 1 base and J 10 bases; bases outside gene matches: 6. The CDR3 runs 15 residues. Germline CDR1 is SGHAT and CDR2 is FQNNGV. The chain's CDR3 is CASSLVSGGGSPLHF. For the CDR3, the DNA is TGTGCCAGCAGCTTAGTGTCAGGGGGCGGATCACCCCTCCACTTT.

The V call is TRBV18, the J call TRBJ2-7; 10 nucleotides align to TRBD2. V lost 3 bases and J lost 4; bases outside the gene matches: 3. The CDR3 extends over 14 amino acids. The germline V gene encodes CDR1 KGHSH and CDR2 LQKENI. The CDR3 DNA reads TGTGCCAGCTCACCGGCTAGCGGGAGATACGAGCAGTACTTC. Residues: CASSPASGRYEQYF.